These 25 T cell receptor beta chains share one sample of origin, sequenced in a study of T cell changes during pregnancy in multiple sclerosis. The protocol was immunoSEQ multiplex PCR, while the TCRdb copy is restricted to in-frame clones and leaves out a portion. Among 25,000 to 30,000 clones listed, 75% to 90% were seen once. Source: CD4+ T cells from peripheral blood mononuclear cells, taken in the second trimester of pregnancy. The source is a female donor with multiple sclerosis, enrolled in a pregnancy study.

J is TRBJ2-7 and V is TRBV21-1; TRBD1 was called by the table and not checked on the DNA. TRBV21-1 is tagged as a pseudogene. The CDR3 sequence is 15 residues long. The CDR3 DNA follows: TGTGCCAGCAGCGCCAGGGATGCTGGCCTGTACGAGCAGTACTTC. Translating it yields CASSARDAGLYEQYF.

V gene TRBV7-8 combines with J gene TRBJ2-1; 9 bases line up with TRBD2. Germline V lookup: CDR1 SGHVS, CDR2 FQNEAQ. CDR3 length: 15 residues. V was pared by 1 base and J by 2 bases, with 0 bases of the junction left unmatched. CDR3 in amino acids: CASSLGGGAYNEQFF. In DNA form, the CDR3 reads TGTGCCAGCAGCTTAGGCGGGGGGGCCTACAATGAGCAGTTCTTC. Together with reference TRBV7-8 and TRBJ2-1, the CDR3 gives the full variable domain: GAGVSQSPRYKVAKRGQDVALRCDPISGHVSLFWYQQALGQGPEFLTYFQNEAQLDKSGLPSDRFFAERPEGSVSTLKIQRTQQEDSAVYLCASSLGGGAYNEQFFGPGTRLTVL.

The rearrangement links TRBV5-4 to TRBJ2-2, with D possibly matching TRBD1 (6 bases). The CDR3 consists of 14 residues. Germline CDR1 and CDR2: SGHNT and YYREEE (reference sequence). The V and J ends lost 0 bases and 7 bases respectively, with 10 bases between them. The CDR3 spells CASSLARGGGELFF. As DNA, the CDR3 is TGTGCCAGCAGCTTGGCCAGGGGTGGCGGGGAGCTGTTTTTT. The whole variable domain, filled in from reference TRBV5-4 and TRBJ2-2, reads ETGVTQSPTHLIKTRGQQVTLRCSSQSGHNTVSWYQQALGQGPQFIFQYYREEENGRGNFPPRFSGLQFPNYSSELNVNALELDDSALYLCASSLARGGGELFFGEGSRLTVL.

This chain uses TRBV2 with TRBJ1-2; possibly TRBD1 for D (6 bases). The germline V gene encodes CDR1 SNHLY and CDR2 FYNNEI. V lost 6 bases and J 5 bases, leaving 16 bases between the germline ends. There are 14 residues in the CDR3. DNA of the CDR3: TGTGCCAGCAGGAGGGGGAATCCCGATTATGGCTACACCTTC. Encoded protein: CASRRGNPDYGYTF.

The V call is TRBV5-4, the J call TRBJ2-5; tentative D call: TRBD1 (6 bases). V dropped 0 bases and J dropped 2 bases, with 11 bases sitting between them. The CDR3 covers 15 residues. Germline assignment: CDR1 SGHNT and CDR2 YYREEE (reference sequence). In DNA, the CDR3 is TGTGCCAGCAGCTTGGATCCCGACAGGCAAGAGACCCAGTACTTC. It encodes CASSLDPDRQETQYF.

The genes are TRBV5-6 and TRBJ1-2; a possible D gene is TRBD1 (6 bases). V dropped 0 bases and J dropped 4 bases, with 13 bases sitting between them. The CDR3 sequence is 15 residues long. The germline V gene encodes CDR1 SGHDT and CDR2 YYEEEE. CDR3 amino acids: CASSLVEAGAYGYTF. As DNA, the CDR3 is TGTGCCAGCAGCTTGGTAGAGGCAGGGGCCTATGGCTACACCTTC.

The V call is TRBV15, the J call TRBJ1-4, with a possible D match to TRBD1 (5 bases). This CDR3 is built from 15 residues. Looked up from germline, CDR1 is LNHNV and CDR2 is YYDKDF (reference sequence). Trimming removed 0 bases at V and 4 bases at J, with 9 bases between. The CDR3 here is CATSRDGRVNEKLFF. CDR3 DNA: TGTGCCACCAGCAGAGATGGCAGGGTTAATGAAAAACTGTTTTTT.

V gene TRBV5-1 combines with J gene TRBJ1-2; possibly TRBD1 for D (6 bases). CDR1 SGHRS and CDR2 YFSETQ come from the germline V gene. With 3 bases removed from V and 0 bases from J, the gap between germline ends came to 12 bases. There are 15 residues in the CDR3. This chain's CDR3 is CASSSGGSTNYGYTF. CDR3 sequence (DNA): TGCGCCAGCAGCTCTGGGGGCAGTACTAACTATGGCTACACCTTC.

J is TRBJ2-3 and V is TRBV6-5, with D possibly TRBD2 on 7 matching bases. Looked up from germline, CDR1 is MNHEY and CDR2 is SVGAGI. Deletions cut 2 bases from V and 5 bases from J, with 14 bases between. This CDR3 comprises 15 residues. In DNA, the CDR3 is TGTGCCAGCAGTTACGGGGGGGCCGGGGGAGATACGCAGTATTTT. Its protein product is CASSYGGAGGDTQYF.

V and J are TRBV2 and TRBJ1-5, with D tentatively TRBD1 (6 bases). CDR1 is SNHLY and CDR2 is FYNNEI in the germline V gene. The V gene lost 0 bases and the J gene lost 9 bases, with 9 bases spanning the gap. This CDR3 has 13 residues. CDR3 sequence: CASSEALGAPQHF. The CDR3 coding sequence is TGTGCCAGCAGTGAAGCGCTGGGGGCGCCCCAGCATTTT.

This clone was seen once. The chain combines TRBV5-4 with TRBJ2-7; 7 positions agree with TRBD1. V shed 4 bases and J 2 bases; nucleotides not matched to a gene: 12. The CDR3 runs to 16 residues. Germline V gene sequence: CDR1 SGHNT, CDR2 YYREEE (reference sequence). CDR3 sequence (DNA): TGTGCCAGCAGCAGTGCCCCGGGACAGAACACCTACGAGCAGTACTTC. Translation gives CASSSAPGQNTYEQYF. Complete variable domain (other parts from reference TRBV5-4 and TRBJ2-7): ETGVTQSPTHLIKTRGQQVTLRCSSQSGHNTVSWYQQALGQGPQFIFQYYREEENGRGNFPPRFSGLQFPNYSSELNVNALELDDSALYLCASSSAPGQNTYEQYFGPGTRLTVT.

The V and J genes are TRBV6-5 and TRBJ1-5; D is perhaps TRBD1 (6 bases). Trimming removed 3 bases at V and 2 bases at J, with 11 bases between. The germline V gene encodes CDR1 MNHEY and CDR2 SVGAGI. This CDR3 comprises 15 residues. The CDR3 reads CASSYGGAGNQPQHF. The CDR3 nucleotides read TGTGCCAGCAGTTATGGGGGGGCTGGCAATCAGCCCCAGCATTTT.

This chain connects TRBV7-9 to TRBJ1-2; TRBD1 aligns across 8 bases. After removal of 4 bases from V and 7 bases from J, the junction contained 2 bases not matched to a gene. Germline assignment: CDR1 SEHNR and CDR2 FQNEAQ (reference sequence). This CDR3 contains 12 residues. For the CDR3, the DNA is TGTGCCAGCAGCTGGACAGGGTTTGGCTACACCTTC. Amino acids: CASSWTGFGYTF.

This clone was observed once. The CDR3 DNA reads TGTGCCAGCAGCTGGGGGGACCCCTATCCGAATGAGCAGTTCTTC. Translated: CASSWGDPYPNEQFF. The chain employs TRBV2 and TRBJ2-1; possible D gene TRBD2, 6 bases. Trimming took 6 bases from V and 7 from J, leaving 19 bases between them. Looked up from germline, CDR1 is SNHLY and CDR2 is FYNNEI. CDR3 size: 15 residues.

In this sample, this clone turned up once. The CDR3 DNA reads as TGCGCCAGCAGAGTTCCAGGGGGCGACACAGATACGCAGTATTTT. Translation: CASRVPGGDTDTQYF. The chain employs TRBV5-1 and TRBJ2-3, with 8 bases aligning to TRBD1. The CDR3 runs to 15 residues. Per germline, CDR1 SGHRS and CDR2 YFSETQ. With 5 bases clipped from V and 2 bases from J, the junction kept 7 bases outside the gene matches.

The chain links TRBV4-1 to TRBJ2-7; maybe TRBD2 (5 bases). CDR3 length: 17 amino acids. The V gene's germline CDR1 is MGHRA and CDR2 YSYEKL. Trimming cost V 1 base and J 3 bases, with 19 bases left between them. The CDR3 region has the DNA TGCGCCAGCAGCCAAGTTTTAACTTCGGGGATCAACTACGAGCAGTACTTC. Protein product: CASSQVLTSGINYEQYF.

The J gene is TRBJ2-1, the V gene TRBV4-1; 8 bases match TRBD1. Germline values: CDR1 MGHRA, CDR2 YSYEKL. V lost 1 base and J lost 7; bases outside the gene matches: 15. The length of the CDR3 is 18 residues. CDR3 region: CASSQVRDRPFSRNEQFF. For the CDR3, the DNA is TGCGCCAGCAGCCAAGTCAGGGACAGGCCATTTAGTAGGAATGAGCAGTTCTTC.

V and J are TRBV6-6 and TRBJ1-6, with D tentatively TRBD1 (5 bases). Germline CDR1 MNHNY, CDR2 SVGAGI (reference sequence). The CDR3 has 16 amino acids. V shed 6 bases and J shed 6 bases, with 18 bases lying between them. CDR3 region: CASSQVNPGANSPLHF. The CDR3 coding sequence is TGTGCCAGCAGCCAAGTTAACCCTGGGGCTAATTCACCCCTCCACTTT.

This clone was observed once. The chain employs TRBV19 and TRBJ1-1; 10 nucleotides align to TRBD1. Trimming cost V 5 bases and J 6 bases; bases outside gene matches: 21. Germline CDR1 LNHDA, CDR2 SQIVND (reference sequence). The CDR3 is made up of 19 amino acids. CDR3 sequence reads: CASSARRDRGPRIGPEAFF. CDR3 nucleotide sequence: TGTGCCAGTAGTGCCCGCCGGGACAGGGGCCCCAGGATTGGACCTGAAGCTTTCTTT.

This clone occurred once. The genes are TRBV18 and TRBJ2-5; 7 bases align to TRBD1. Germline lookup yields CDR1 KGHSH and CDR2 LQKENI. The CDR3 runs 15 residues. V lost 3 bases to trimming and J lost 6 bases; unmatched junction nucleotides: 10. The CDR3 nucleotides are TGTGCCAGCTCACCCGACAGGGCCCTGGGTCAGACCCAGTACTTC. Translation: CASSPDRALGQTQYF.

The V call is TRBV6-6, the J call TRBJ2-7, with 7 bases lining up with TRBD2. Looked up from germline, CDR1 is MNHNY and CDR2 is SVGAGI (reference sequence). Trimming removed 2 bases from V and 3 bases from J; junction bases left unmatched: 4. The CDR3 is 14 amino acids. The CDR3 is CASSYLPSGYEQYF. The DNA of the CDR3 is TGTGCCAGCAGTTACCTCCCTAGCGGCTACGAGCAGTACTTC.

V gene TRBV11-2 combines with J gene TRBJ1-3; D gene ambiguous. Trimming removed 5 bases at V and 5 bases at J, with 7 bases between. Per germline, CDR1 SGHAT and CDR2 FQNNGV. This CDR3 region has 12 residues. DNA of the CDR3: TGTGCCAGCAGCATACAGCGAAACACCATATATTTT. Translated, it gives CASSIQRNTIYF.

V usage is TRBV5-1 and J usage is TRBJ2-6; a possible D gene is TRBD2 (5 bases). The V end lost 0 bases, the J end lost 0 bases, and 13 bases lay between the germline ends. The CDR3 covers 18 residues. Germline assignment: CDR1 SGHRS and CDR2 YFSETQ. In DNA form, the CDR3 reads TGCGCCAGCAGCTTGGAGGGAGCCCCGTACTCTGGGGCCAACGTCCTGACTTTC. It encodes CASSLEGAPYSGANVLTF.

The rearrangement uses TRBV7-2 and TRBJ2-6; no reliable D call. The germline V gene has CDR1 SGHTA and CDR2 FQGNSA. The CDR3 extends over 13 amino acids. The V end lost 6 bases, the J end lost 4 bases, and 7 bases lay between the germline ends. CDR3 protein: CASRASGANVLTF. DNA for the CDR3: TGTGCCAGCAGAGCATCAGGGGCCAACGTCCTGACTTTC.

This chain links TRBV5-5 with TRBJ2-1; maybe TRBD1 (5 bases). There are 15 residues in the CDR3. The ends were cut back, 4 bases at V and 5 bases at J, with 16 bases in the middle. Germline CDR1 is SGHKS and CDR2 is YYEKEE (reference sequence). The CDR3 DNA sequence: TGTGCCAGCAGCAAACAGGCGGCGGTCAACAATGAGCAGTTCTTC. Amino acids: CASSKQAAVNNEQFF. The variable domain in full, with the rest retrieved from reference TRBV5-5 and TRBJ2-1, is DAGVTQSPTHLIKTRGQQVTLRCSPISGHKSVSWYQQVLGQGPQFIFQYYEKEERGRGNFPDRFSARQFPNYSSELNVNALLLGDSALYLCASSKQAAVNNEQFFGPGTRLTVL.